This T cell receptor (beta chain) was recovered during a study of blood T cells in healthy people across ages. Findings and caveats of the study: Higher diversity and more naive CD4+ cells were features of long-lived donors, compared to aged donors.

Comment on this clonotype: Its antigen is not known.

It was with a sample-barcoded 5' primer and a J-beta primer mix that a second PCR of roughly 7 to 12 cycles was run. A template-switch adaptor that had 12 random nucleotides put a tag on each cDNA molecule. TCRdb processed the 5' RACE reads anew with MiXCR; each CDR3 protein has one entry. Here the sample spans 1.5 million to 2 million distinct CDR3 sequences, roughly 32% being singletons. The CDR3 runs 15 residues. Germline CDR1 and CDR2: SGDLS and YYNGEE. The ends were cut back, 3 bases at V and 4 bases at J, with 16 bases in the middle. V and J are TRBV9 and TRBJ1-2, with a possible D match to TRBD1 (5 bases). This TCR was sampled from a woman in her 30s in good health. The sample taken for sequencing was blood. The CDR3 DNA is TGTGCCAGCAGCGAGGGGATTGGACTCCTCTATGGCTACACCTTC. It translates to CASSEGIGLLYGYTF.